This TCR beta chain appears in the sequencing data of a study of shared clonotypes between healthy human individuals. Terminally differentiated effector memory CD45RA+ cells were excluded by CCR7 positive selection of CD45RO-negative cells. Germline V gives CDR1 SGHRS, CDR2 YFSETQ. CDR3 length equals 14 residues. V dropped 7 bases and J dropped 10; count of bases not matched to a gene: 12. TCRdb's copy holds only in-frame clones and misses some; the assay was immunoSEQ multiplex PCR. The sample lists approximately 1.9 million clones, 93% occurring once. The sequence derives from a man younger than 30 in good health. Some clones in this sample may be carry-over from other donors' samples. The material sequenced was naive CD8+ T cells from PBMCs. The chain couples TRBV5-1 to TRBJ2-1; 9 positions match TRBD2. The DNA for the CDR3 is TGCGCCAGCGCCTCAGGAGGGCTAGCGGGAGAGCAGTTCTTC. It yields the protein CASASGGLAGEQFF. Supplemented by reference TRBV5-1 and TRBJ2-1, the full variable domain reads KAGVTQTPRYLIKTRGQQVTLSCSPISGHRSVSWYQQTPGQGLQFLFEYFSETQRNKGNFPGRFSGRQFSNSRSEMNVSTLELGDSALYLCASASGGLAGEQFFGPGTRLTVL.